The entry below describes one TCR beta chain. Unique molecular identifiers featured in how the TCRbeta library was prepared. Using its own MiXCR run on the PCR reads, TCRdb lists one record per CDR3 protein. This sample has around 680,000 distinct CDR3 sequences, with around 16% found just once. The V and J ends lost 4 bases and 2 bases, in that order; junction bases with no gene match: 13. Germline CDR1 and CDR2: SGHRS and YFSETQ. This CDR3 has 18 amino acids. This entry belongs to a study of T-cell reconstitution after alpha-beta-depleted transplantation in children. The source is a human donor who donated a stem cell graft to a child with acute myeloid leukemia. The chain is built from TRBV5-1 and TRBJ2-3, with 10 nucleotides matching TRBD1. The material was PBMCs from the stem cell graft donor, obtained from the stem cell graft. This CDR3 is CASSTGTGVGIDTDTQYF. The CDR3, as DNA: TGCGCCAGCAGCACCGGGACAGGGGTCGGGATCGACACAGATACGCAGTATTTT.